Shown below are 20 T cell receptor beta chains from a single sample sequenced in a study of blood T cell repertoires in COVID-19. Sequencing used immunoSEQ multiplex PCR; TCRdb keeps in-frame clones, though not all of them. The table has 220,000 or so clones, 70% to 85% seen once. Sequenced material: peripheral blood. These receptors all come from a woman at least 80 years old with acute or convalescent COVID-19.

There are many counts of this clone. The genes are TRBV7-9 and TRBJ2-2, with 9 bases identical to TRBD1. The CDR3 length is 19 residues. V dropped 4 bases and J dropped 1; count of bases not matched to a gene: 13. Germline loops: CDR1 SEHNR, CDR2 FQNEAQ (reference sequence). CDR3 region: CASSSTHHGTGRNTGELFF. CDR3 coding DNA: TGTGCCAGCAGCTCTACCCACCACGGGACAGGGAGGAACACCGGGGAGCTGTTTTTT. The full variable domain, with the rest looked up from reference TRBV7-9 and TRBJ2-2, is DTGVSQNPRHKITKRGQNVTFRCDPISEHNRLYWYRQTLGQGPEFLTYFQNEAQLEKSRLLSDRFSAERPKGSFSTLEIQRTEQGDSAMYLCASSSTHHGTGRNTGELFFGEGSRLTVL.

The rearrangement uses TRBV6-5 and TRBJ2-1, with 10 bases matching TRBD2. The trim removed 5 bases at V and 3 bases at J, leaving 4 bases unmatched. The CDR3 runs 15 residues. From germline, CDR1 is MNHEY and CDR2 SVGAGI. CDR3 bases: TGTGCCAGCAGTCTACTAGCGGGGATCTACAATGAGCAGTTCTTC. It yields the protein CASSLLAGIYNEQFF.

V is TRBV2 and J is TRBJ2-5; a weak D match, TRBD2 (6 bases). CDR1 and CDR2 from the germline V gene are SNHLY and FYNNEI. The CDR3 totals 16 residues. V lost 5 bases and J 2 bases, leaving 18 bases between the germline ends. The chain's CDR3 is CASSYSGSRAQETQYF. The CDR3 DNA reads as TGTGCCAGCAGTTACTCCGGGAGCAGGGCACAAGAGACCCAGTACTTC.

The gene calls are TRBV27 and TRBJ1-1; D possibly corresponds to TRBD1 (6 bases). Germline V gene data show CDR1 as MNHEY and CDR2 as SMNVEV (reference sequence). The ends were cut back, 4 bases at V and 1 base at J, with 10 bases in the middle. The CDR3 is made up of 14 amino acids. The CDR3 DNA reads TGTGCCAGCAGTTACAGGGTTGGGAACACTGAAGCTTTCTTT. Its translation is CASSYRVGNTEAFF.

V gene TRBV7-9 combines with J gene TRBJ1-1; 8 bases line up with TRBD1. The CDR3 totals 15 residues. V shed 4 bases and J 8 bases; nucleotides not matched to a gene: 12. Germline CDR1 is SEHNR and CDR2 is FQNEAQ (reference sequence). The CDR3 DNA reads TGTGCCAGCAGCTCCCGAGGACAGGGACGGGTGGAAGCTTTCTTT. Protein product: CASSSRGQGRVEAFF. The variable domain in full, with the rest retrieved from reference TRBV7-9 and TRBJ1-1, is DTGVSQNPRHKITKRGQNVTFRCDPISEHNRLYWYRQTLGQGPEFLTYFQNEAQLEKSRLLSDRFSAERPKGSFSTLEIQRTEQGDSAMYLCASSSRGQGRVEAFFGQGTRLTVV.

This clone was counted a single time. This sequence joins TRBV3-1 (or the pseudogene TRBV3-2) and TRBJ1-1; D is perhaps TRBD1 (5 bases). This CDR3 has 12 residues. Germline loops: CDR1 LGHDT, CDR2 YNNKEL (reference sequence). V dropped 7 bases and J dropped 5 bases, with 11 bases sitting between them. The CDR3 DNA is TGTGCCAGCACCCTCGGGGGGACTGAAGCTTTCTTT. Encoded protein: CASTLGGTEAFF.

The chain is built from TRBV11-2 and TRBJ2-5; 9 positions match TRBD1. The CDR3 is 16 amino acids. The germline V gene has CDR1 SGHAT and CDR2 FQNNGV. The V segment lost 2 bases and the J segment 1 base; nucleotides outside the gene matches: 5. CDR3 in amino acids: CASSLSTGGPQETQYF. DNA of the CDR3: TGTGCCAGCAGCTTATCGACAGGGGGTCCCCAAGAGACCCAGTACTTC.

The chain joins TRBV5-4 to TRBJ2-3; D is possibly TRBD1 (6 bases). CDR3 length equals 15 residues. V gave up 0 bases and J gave up 0 bases, with 8 bases separating them. Germline lookup yields CDR1 SGHNT and CDR2 YYREEE (reference sequence). The CDR3 spells CASSLVGGSTDTQYF. DNA of the CDR3: TGTGCCAGCAGCTTGGTTGGGGGCAGCACAGATACGCAGTATTTT.

The rearrangement uses TRBV7-9 and TRBJ2-1, with 12 bases identical to TRBD2. With V trimmed by 5 bases and J by 9 bases, 17 bases remained unmatched. CDR3 size: 18 residues. The V gene's germline CDR1 is SEHNR and CDR2 FQNEAQ (reference sequence). The CDR3 loop reads CASSDRGSSGRGSSEQFF. Here the CDR3 DNA reads TGTGCCAGCAGCGACAGGGGTTCTAGCGGGAGGGGTTCGAGTGAGCAGTTCTTC.

J is TRBJ2-3 and V is TRBV6-5; 7 bases map to TRBD2. Germline CDR1 reads MNHEY; CDR2 reads SVGAGI. This CDR3 spans 15 amino acids. Trimming at V came to 6 bases and at J to 1 base, leaving 7 bases not matched to a gene. DNA of the CDR3: TGTGCCAGCAGCTCCTATACTAGCGGCACAGATACGCAGTATTTT. It translates to CASSSYTSGTDTQYF.

This chain links TRBV5-1 with TRBJ2-2; D is undetermined. V lost 1 base and J 2 bases, leaving 9 bases between the germline ends. The CDR3 extends over 15 amino acids. Germline CDR1 SGHRS, CDR2 YFSETQ. The CDR3, as DNA: TGCGCCAGCAGCTTGTCGTCCCTCAACACCGGGGAGCTGTTTTTT. Amino acid sequence: CASSLSSLNTGELFF.

This clone occurred a few times. The CDR3 region is CAINAEAGGRDTQYF. In DNA, the CDR3 is TGTGCCATCAACGCCGAAGCGGGAGGGCGAGATACGCAGTATTTT. This rearrangement joins TRBV6-6 to TRBJ2-3, with 10 positions matching TRBD2. Trimming removed 10 bases from V and 5 bases from J; junction bases left unmatched: 12. CDR1 and CDR2 (germline): MNHNY, SVGAGI (reference sequence). There are 15 residues in the CDR3.

The rearrangement links TRBV16 to TRBJ2-7; D is perhaps TRBD2 (5 bases). The CDR3 covers 14 residues. CDR1 KGHSY and CDR2 FQNENV come from the germline V gene. V was shortened by 0 bases and J by 0 bases, with 6 bases between the two germline ends. CDR3 loop: CASSQSGVSYEQYF. The DNA for the CDR3 is TGTGCCAGCAGCCAATCCGGGGTCTCCTACGAGCAGTACTTC. Using reference TRBV16 and TRBJ2-7 for the parts outside the CDR3, the full variable domain is GEEVAQTPKHLVRGEGQKAKLYCAPIKGHSYVFWYQQVLKNEFKFLISFQNENVFDETGMPKERFSAKCLPNSPCSLEIQATKLEDSAVYFCASSQSGVSYEQYFGPGTRLTVT.

The J gene is TRBJ2-3, the V gene TRBV4-3, with 9 bases identical to TRBD2. Trimming took 1 base from V and 6 from J; bases not matched to a gene: 11. The germline V gene has CDR1 LGHNA and CDR2 YSLEER. The CDR3 has 17 amino acids. The CDR3 protein is CASSQGRGGGARDTQYF. As DNA, the CDR3 is TGCGCCAGCAGCCAAGGGAGAGGCGGGGGGGCCCGTGATACGCAGTATTTT.

The genes are TRBV28 and TRBJ1-3; D is possibly TRBD1 (5 bases). This CDR3 spans 15 amino acids. V lost 3 bases to trimming and J lost 0 bases, with 9 bases between them. Germline values: CDR1 MDHEN, CDR2 SYDVKM. The CDR3, as DNA: TGTGCCAGCAGTTTGGACACGAGCTCTGGAAACACCATATATTTT. Amino acids: CASSLDTSSGNTIYF.

Here the CDR3 DNA reads TGTGCCAGCACCCCGACAGGGGGGCTCTACGAGCAGTACTTC. Protein: CASTPTGGLYEQYF. V gene TRBV6-5 combines with J gene TRBJ2-7; 9 bases match TRBD1. J lost 3 bases, V lost 7 bases, and 7 bases had no gene match. Looked up from germline, CDR1 is MNHEY and CDR2 is SVGAGI. There are 14 residues in the CDR3.

The chain couples TRBV5-1 to TRBJ2-5, with D possibly being TRBD1 (5 bases). CDR1 SGHRS and CDR2 YFSETQ come from the germline V gene. The CDR3 contains 15 residues. V shed 1 base and J shed 5 bases, with 15 bases lying between them. The CDR3 bases are TGCGCCAGCAGCTTGTTAACCCAGGGTGAGGAGACCCAGTACTTC. Translating it yields CASSLLTQGEETQYF.

This clone was recorded a few times. The chain carries TRBV7-9 and TRBJ2-4, with 9 bases lining up with TRBD1. CDR3 length equals 16 residues. V dropped 5 bases and J dropped 2; count of bases not matched to a gene: 7. Per the germline V gene, CDR1 is SEHNR and CDR2 is FQNEAQ (reference sequence). The CDR3 protein is CASSPQGALSKNIQYF. As DNA, the CDR3 is TGTGCCAGCAGCCCACAGGGGGCATTATCCAAAAACATTCAGTACTTC. Based on the CDR3 plus reference TRBV7-9 and TRBJ2-4, the full variable domain is DTGVSQNPRHKITKRGQNVTFRCDPISEHNRLYWYRQTLGQGPEFLTYFQNEAQLEKSRLLSDRFSAERPKGSFSTLEIQRTEQGDSAMYLCASSPQGALSKNIQYFGAGTRLSVL.

The CDR3 is CASSSSSDRGTNEQFF. The DNA for the CDR3 is TGTGCCAGCAGTTCCTCATCCGACAGGGGAACGAATGAGCAGTTCTTC. The V and J genes are TRBV5-5 and TRBJ2-1; 8 bases fit TRBD1. CDR1 is SGHKS and CDR2 is YYEKEE in the germline V gene (reference sequence). The CDR3 runs to 16 residues. The junction had 14 bases not matched to a gene; V was cut back by 5 bases and J by 7 bases.

The V gene is TRBV6-5, the J gene TRBJ1-2, with 8 positions matching TRBD1. J was trimmed by 4 bases and V by 6 bases; bases with no gene match: 4. In germline, CDR1 is MNHEY, CDR2 SVGAGI. The CDR3 covers 13 residues. CDR3 residues: CASRSDRGYGYTF. DNA of the CDR3: TGTGCCAGCAGGTCAGACAGGGGCTATGGCTACACCTTC.